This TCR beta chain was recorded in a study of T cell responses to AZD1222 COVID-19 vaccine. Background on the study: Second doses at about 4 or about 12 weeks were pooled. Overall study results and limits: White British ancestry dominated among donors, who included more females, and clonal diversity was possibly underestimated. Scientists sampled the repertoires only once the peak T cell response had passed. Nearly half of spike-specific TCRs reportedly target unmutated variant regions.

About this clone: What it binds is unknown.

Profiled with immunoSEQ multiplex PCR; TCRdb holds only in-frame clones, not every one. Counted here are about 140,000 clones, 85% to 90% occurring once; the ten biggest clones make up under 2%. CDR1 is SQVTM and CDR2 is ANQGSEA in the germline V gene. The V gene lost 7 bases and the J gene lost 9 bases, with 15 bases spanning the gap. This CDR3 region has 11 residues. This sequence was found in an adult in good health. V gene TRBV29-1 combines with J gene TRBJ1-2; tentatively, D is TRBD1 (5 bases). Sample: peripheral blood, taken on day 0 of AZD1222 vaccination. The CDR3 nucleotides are TGCAGCGCCCCAGGGTCTGGCAGCTACACCTTC. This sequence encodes CSAPGSGSYTF.